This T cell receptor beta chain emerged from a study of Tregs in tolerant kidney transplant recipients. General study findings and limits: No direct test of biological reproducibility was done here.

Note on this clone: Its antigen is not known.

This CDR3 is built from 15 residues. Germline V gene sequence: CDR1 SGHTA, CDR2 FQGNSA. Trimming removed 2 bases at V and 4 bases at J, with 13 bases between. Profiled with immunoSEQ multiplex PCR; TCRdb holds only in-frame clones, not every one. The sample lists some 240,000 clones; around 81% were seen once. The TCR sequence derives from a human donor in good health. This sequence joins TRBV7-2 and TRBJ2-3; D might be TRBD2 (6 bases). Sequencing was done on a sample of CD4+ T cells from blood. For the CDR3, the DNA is TGTGCCAGCAGCTTAATGGGAGGCGGGGCAGATACGCAGTATTTT. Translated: CASSLMGGGADTQYF.